Listed below are T cell receptor beta chains from one sample, sequenced in a study of cytomegalovirus exposure and HLA in healthy donors. Generated by immunoSEQ multiplex PCR, the TCRdb table keeps only in-frame clones and is missing some. The table records 85,000 to 110,000 clones, roughly three quarters of them present only once. Sequences were obtained from PBMCs. The receptors were gathered from a young woman in good health and CMV-seropositive. Both conserved end residues are part of each CDR3. Each record gives: D gene, J gene, V gene, clone size, CDR3 DNA, CDR3 protein. A D gene is named only where the DNA matches it firmly. Not all rows give a size; the values are once, few, many and, for expanded clones, a class.

D: -; J: TRBJ1-2; V: TRBV14; size: -; DNA: TGTGCCAGCAGCCAACCAGGGGACATCAACTATGGCTACACCTTC; CDR3: CASSQPGDINYGYTF
D: TRBD2; J: TRBJ2-2; V: TRBV9; size: -; DNA: TGTGCCAGCAGCGTAGAGCCTAGCGGGAGAAGGGTCGGGGAGCTGTTTTTT; CDR3: CASSVEPSGRRVGELFF
D: TRBD1; J: TRBJ1-4; V: TRBV11-2; size: few; DNA: TGTGCCAGCAGCTTAAACAGGGGGCTGGAAAAACTGTTTTTT; CDR3: CASSLNRGLEKLFF
D: -; J: TRBJ1-1; V: TRBV6-6; size: -; DNA: TGTGCCAGCACCCGAACTGAAAGGGAAATGGGGGGTGAAGCTTTCTTT; CDR3: CASTRTEREMGGEAFF
D: -; J: TRBJ1-4; V: TRBV18; size: -; DNA: TGTGCCAGCTCACCACAGGGGGTGAGGACTAATGAAAAACTGTTTTTT; CDR3: CASSPQGVRTNEKLFF
D: TRBD2; J: TRBJ2-5; V: TRBV9; size: -; DNA: TGTGCCAGCAGCGTTAGAGCGAGCGGGGGGGAGACCCAGTACTTC; CDR3: CASSVRASGGETQYF
D: TRBD2; J: TRBJ2-1; V: TRBV4-1; size: few; DNA: TGCGCCAGCAGCCAAGCCCGACTAGCGGGAGGGCACAATGAGCAGTTCTTC; CDR3: CASSQARLAGGHNEQFF
D: -; J: TRBJ1-2; V: TRBV6-5; size: -; DNA: TGTGCCAGCAGTCGACCGGGAGACTATGGCTACACCTTC; CDR3: CASSRPGDYGYTF
D: -; J: TRBJ2-5; V: TRBV29-1; size: -; DNA: TGCAGCGTTGAAATGCGACAGAGCCAAGAGACCCAGTACTTC; CDR3: CSVEMRQSQETQYF
D: TRBD2; J: TRBJ2-1; V: TRBV4-3; size: -; DNA: TGCGCCAGCAGGGGGGTGACTAGCGGGGATAGCAGAGGGTACAATGAGCAGTTCTTC; CDR3: CASRGVTSGDSRGYNEQFF
D: -; J: TRBJ1-1; V: TRBV7-8; size: -; DNA: TGTGCCAGCAGCCCAGAATCGGGGAAGAACACTGAAGCTTTCTTT; CDR3: CASSPESGKNTEAFF
D: TRBD2; J: TRBJ2-7; V: TRBV27; size: -; DNA: TGTGCCAGCAGTTTCTGGCGGGGGAATAGCGAGCAGTACTTC; CDR3: CASSFWRGNSEQYF
D: TRBD1; J: TRBJ2-7; V: TRBV7-9; size: -; DNA: TGTGCCAGCAGCTACTCCGGGACAGGGGGTCCCTACGAGCAGTACTTC; CDR3: CASSYSGTGGPYEQYF
D: -; J: TRBJ1-2; V: TRBV10-3; size: -; DNA: TGTGCCATCAGTGTAGGGGCTTCTAACTATGGCTACACCTTC; CDR3: CAISVGASNYGYTF
D: TRBD2; J: TRBJ2-1; V: TRBV6-4; size: few; DNA: TGTGCCAGCAGTGACTCTAGCGGGGGGGCCAATGAGCAGTTCTTC; CDR3: CASSDSSGGANEQFF
D: -; J: TRBJ2-7; V: TRBV11-2; size: -; DNA: TGTGCCAGCAGCCCCGTAGAGCGAGCCAACGCCGTCCCCTACGAGCAGTACTTC; CDR3: CASSPVERANAVPYEQYF
D: TRBD2; J: TRBJ2-5; V: TRBV15; size: -; DNA: TGTGCCACCAGGACGACTAGCGGGAAAGAGACCCAGTACTTC; CDR3: CATRTTSGKETQYF
D: TRBD2; J: TRBJ2-1; V: TRBV15; size: few; DNA: TGTGCCACCAGCAGGGCTCTAGCGGGGGGGCCAGATGAGCAGTTCTTC; CDR3: CATSRALAGGPDEQFF
D: -; J: TRBJ2-1; V: TRBV10-3; size: few; DNA: TGTGCCATCCAGGGACAAGGATTCAATGAGCAGTTCTTC; CDR3: CAIQGQGFNEQFF
D: -; J: TRBJ2-7; V: TRBV10-3; size: -; DNA: TGTGCCATCAGTGAGAACCCAGGGAATTACGAGCAGTACTTC; CDR3: CAISENPGNYEQYF
D: TRBD2; J: TRBJ2-1; V: TRBV15; size: -; DNA: TGTGCCACCAGCAGAGATAGCGGGTCGCAGCGGTTCTTC; CDR3: CATSRDSGSQRFF
D: TRBD2; J: TRBJ2-2; V: TRBV9; size: -; DNA: TGTGCCAGCAGCGTAACTAGCGGGAGCGGCGGGGAGCTGTTTTTT; CDR3: CASSVTSGSGGELFF
D: -; J: TRBJ2-5; V: TRBV27; size: -; DNA: TGTGCCAGCAGTTTTTACAGCCGAGAGACCCAGTACTTC; CDR3: CASSFYSRETQYF
D: TRBD2; J: TRBJ2-7; V: TRBV5-1; size: -; DNA: TGCGCCAGCAGCTCGGGACTAGCGGAGACCTACGAGCAGTACTTC; CDR3: CASSSGLAETYEQYF
D: -; J: TRBJ2-2; V: TRBV29-1; size: -; DNA: TGCAGCGTTGCCCGCGGGAACACCGGGGAGCTGTTTTTT; CDR3: CSVARGNTGELFF
D: TRBD1; J: TRBJ1-1; V: TRBV18; size: few; DNA: TGTGCCAGCTCACCACCGACAGGGACACTCACTGAAGCTTTCTTT; CDR3: CASSPPTGTLTEAFF
D: TRBD2; J: TRBJ2-1; V: TRBV4-2; size: -; DNA: TGTGCCAGCAGCCACCCACTAGCGGGAGGACTGAATGAGCAGTTCTTC; CDR3: CASSHPLAGGLNEQFF
D: TRBD1; J: TRBJ1-1; V: TRBV18; size: -; DNA: TGTGCCAGCCAGGGACAGAAGAACACTGAAGCTTTCTTT; CDR3: CASQGQKNTEAFF
D: -; J: TRBJ2-5; V: TRBV6-1; size: -; DNA: TGTGCCAGCCGGCGGGCGGCATACCAAGAGACCCAGTACTTC; CDR3: CASRRAAYQETQYF
D: TRBD2; J: TRBJ2-5; V: TRBV4-2; size: -; DNA: TGTGCCAGCAGCCAACCGGGACTAGCGGGGCCCCAAGAGACCCAGTACTTC; CDR3: CASSQPGLAGPQETQYF
D: TRBD2; J: TRBJ2-1; V: TRBV5-8; size: -; DNA: TGTGCCAGCAGCTTGGCCGGTGTCGGGGGACTATACAATGAGCAGTTCTTC; CDR3: CASSLAGVGGLYNEQFF
D: TRBD1; J: TRBJ2-7; V: TRBV5-1; size: -; DNA: TGCGCCAGCAGCTTCGGGACAGGGCTTCGCGAGCAGTACTTC; CDR3: CASSFGTGLREQYF
D: -; J: TRBJ1-1; V: TRBV21-1; size: -; DNA: TGTGCCAGCAGCAAAGAGGGGGTGGTCACTGAAGCTTTCTTT; CDR3: CASSKEGVVTEAFF
D: -; J: TRBJ1-1; V: TRBV29-1; size: once; DNA: TGCAGCGTCGCAGAGCGGCAAGCTTTCTTT; CDR3: CSVAERQAFF
D: TRBD2; J: TRBJ2-3; V: TRBV5-1; size: -; DNA: TGCGCCAGCCGGGACTACACAGATACGCAGTATTTT; CDR3: CASRDYTDTQYF
D: -; J: TRBJ2-5; V: TRBV28; size: -; DNA: TGTGCCAGCAGTTTATGGGTCATCGAACAGGGAATCGGGGAGACCCAGTACTTC; CDR3: CASSLWVIEQGIGETQYF
D: -; J: TRBJ1-3; V: TRBV11-2; size: -; DNA: TGTGCCAGCAGCTTATGGACAGAGAGAAACACCATATATTTT; CDR3: CASSLWTERNTIYF
D: -; J: TRBJ2-5; V: TRBV7-8; size: -; DNA: TGTGCCAGCAGCTTAGAGCACAGGGTTCAAGAGACCCAGTACTTC; CDR3: CASSLEHRVQETQYF
D: -; J: TRBJ1-1; V: TRBV27; size: -; DNA: TGTGCCAGCAGTTTATCGAGGCAGTCTGAAGCTTTCTTT; CDR3: CASSLSRQSEAFF
D: -; J: TRBJ2-7; V: TRBV5-1; size: -; DNA: TGCGCCAGCAGCTTGGAGGGGGGAGGGGAGCAGTACTTC; CDR3: CASSLEGGGEQYF
D: TRBD2; J: TRBJ2-1; V: TRBV9; size: once; DNA: TGTGCCAGCAGCGGCACTAGCGGGAGTGGCCAGTTCTTC; CDR3: CASSGTSGSGQFF
D: -; J: TRBJ1-2; V: TRBV19; size: -; DNA: TGTGCCAGTAGGGGTCAGCGACTCTATGGCTACACCTTC; CDR3: CASRGQRLYGYTF
D: -; J: TRBJ1-5; V: TRBV19; size: -; DNA: TGTGCCAGTAGTATTCGGGAAAATCAGCCCCAGCATTTT; CDR3: CASSIRENQPQHF
D: TRBD1; J: TRBJ1-2; V: TRBV27; size: -; DNA: TGTGCCAGCAGTTTATCGGCCGGGACAGGGCTCGATGGCTACACCTTC; CDR3: CASSLSAGTGLDGYTF
D: TRBD2; J: TRBJ2-5; V: TRBV30; size: once; DNA: TGTGCCTGGAGCGGAAGCGGGAGCATAGAGACCCAGTACTTC; CDR3: CAWSGSGSIETQYF
D: -; J: TRBJ2-7; V: TRBV21-1; size: -; DNA: TGTGCCAGCAGCAAAGATGGGGGGGTCTGGGCGCAGTACTTC; CDR3: CASSKDGGVWAQYF
D: -; J: TRBJ2-7; V: TRBV7-8; size: -; DNA: TGTGCCAGCAGGCTCGACACCTACGAGCAGTACTTC; CDR3: CASRLDTYEQYF
D: -; J: TRBJ2-4; V: TRBV5-1; size: once; DNA: TGCGCCAGGGGCCGTCTAGGTAGCGGAGCCAAAAACATTCAGTACTTC; CDR3: CARGRLGSGAKNIQYF
D: TRBD1; J: TRBJ1-5; V: TRBV27; size: -; DNA: TGTGCCAGCAGCCAAGGGACAGCTAATCAGCCCCAGCATTTT; CDR3: CASSQGTANQPQHF
D: -; J: TRBJ1-4; V: TRBV28; size: -; DNA: TGTGCCAGCATGAGGGCGGGGCGGAAGAATGAAAAACTGTTTTTT; CDR3: CASMRAGRKNEKLFF
D: TRBD1; J: TRBJ2-1; V: TRBV9; size: -; DNA: TGTGCCAGCAGCGCCAACCTGGGACAGGGGACTATTAATGAGCAGTTCTTC; CDR3: CASSANLGQGTINEQFF
D: TRBD2; J: TRBJ2-7; V: TRBV5-1; size: -; DNA: TGCGCCAGCAGTTCTCGGACTAGCGGGGCCGCCCACTCCTACGAGCAGTACTTC; CDR3: CASSSRTSGAAHSYEQYF
D: TRBD1; J: TRBJ1-3; V: TRBV5-1; size: few; DNA: TGCGCCAGCAAACTACAGGGGTCCGGAAACACCATATATTTT; CDR3: CASKLQGSGNTIYF
D: -; J: TRBJ1-2; V: TRBV11-2; size: -; DNA: TGTGCCAGCAAGTGGGCAGCTAACTATGGCTACACCTTC; CDR3: CASKWAANYGYTF
D: TRBD1; J: TRBJ1-1; V: TRBV7-2; size: -; DNA: TGTGCCAGCAGCTTAAATTCAGGGGGCGTCACTGAAGCTTTCTTT; CDR3: CASSLNSGGVTEAFF